The T cell receptor beta chain under discussion was sequenced for a study of PD-L1 blockade in urothelial cancer. Study-level information: Blood samples had a median of about 140,000 T cells, just under 85,000 unique TCRs, and clonality about 0.074.

CDR3 size: 14 residues. Trimming left V 7 bases short and J 0 bases short, with 13 bases between. The germline CDR1 and CDR2 sequences are MNHNY and SVGAGI (reference sequence). Generated by immunoSEQ multiplex PCR, the TCRdb table keeps only in-frame clones and is missing some. The sample yields approximately 110,000 clones, approximately 89% seen once. The time point denotes: peripheral blood 6 weeks after treatment start. Patients yielded 1 to 8 samples each, pretreatment and on-treatment. This clone was seen once. V usage is TRBV6-6 and J usage is TRBJ2-7, with a possible D match to TRBD2 (6 bases). This TCR was recovered from a man aged 55 to 70 with urothelial cancer. The specimen was PBMCs, collected around atezolizumab (anti-PD-L1) treatment. The DNA of the CDR3 is TGTGCCAGCAAGTCGGCCGGGAGCTCCTACGAGCAGTACTTC. It codes for CASKSAGSSYEQYF.